The present T cell receptor (beta chain) was sequenced within a study of T cell responses to AZD1222 COVID-19 vaccine. Remarks on this clone: Antigen: not known.

Study results and limitations: The span of vaccine-associated CD4 TCRs extended across spike, with dominance at 160-218 and 743-854. Regions left unmutated in variants are reportedly the target of nearly half of spike-specific TCRs.

TCRdb keeps only in-frame clones here, not all; method: immunoSEQ multiplex PCR. The sample has 80,000 to 90,000 clones, approximately 90% seen once. This CDR3 is 15 amino acids long. Germline V lookup: CDR1 MNHEY, CDR2 SVGEGT. Trimming removed 6 bases at V and 3 bases at J, with 15 bases between. This receptor was obtained from an adult in good health. The chain has TRBV6-2 or TRBV6-3 and TRBJ1-5, with D possibly TRBD1 on 5 matching bases. The sequences come from peripheral blood, collected on day 0 of AZD1222 vaccination. The CDR3 bases are TGTGCCAGCAGCAAGGACACGGGGCTCAATCAGCCCCAGCATTTT. Encoded protein: CASSKDTGLNQPQHF.